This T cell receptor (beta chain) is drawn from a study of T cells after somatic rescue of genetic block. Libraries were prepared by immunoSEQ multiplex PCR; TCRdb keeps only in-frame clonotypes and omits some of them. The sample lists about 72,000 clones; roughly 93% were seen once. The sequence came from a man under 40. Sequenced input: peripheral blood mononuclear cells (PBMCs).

The CDR3 here is CASSHRRTTSTDTQYF. The CDR3 region has the DNA TGTGCCAGCAGCCATCGGAGGACCACTAGCACAGATACGCAGTATTTT. The V gene is TRBV7-9, the J gene TRBJ2-3; TRBD2 is a possible D gene (5 bases). There are 16 residues in the CDR3. Germline CDR1 SEHNR, CDR2 FQNEAQ (reference sequence). Trimming removed 5 bases at V and 0 bases at J, with 15 bases between. Combining the CDR3 with reference TRBV7-9 and TRBJ2-3 gives the whole variable domain DTGVSQNPRHKITKRGQNVTFRCDPISEHNRLYWYRQTLGQGPEFLTYFQNEAQLEKSRLLSDRFSAERPKGSFSTLEIQRTEQGDSAMYLCASSHRRTTSTDTQYFGPGTRLTVL.